The 6 T cell receptor beta chains listed next were all sequenced from one sample in a study of T cell responses to AZD1222 COVID-19 vaccine. Assay used: immunoSEQ multiplex PCR; TCRdb lists only in-frame clones, some missing. There are about 120,000 clones in the sample; about 90% occur only once, and more than 13% lies in the top ten. Specimen: peripheral blood, collected on day 0 of AZD1222 vaccination. The receptors derive from an adult in good health.

CDR3: CASSQTAGTAWDTEAFF. Written as DNA, the CDR3 is TGTGCCAGCAGTCAAACCGCCGGGACGGCCTGGGACACTGAAGCTTTCTTT. The chain links TRBV28 to TRBJ1-1; TRBD1 might be the D (5 bases). Germline V gives CDR1 MDHEN, CDR2 SYDVKM. The CDR3 totals 17 residues. Trimming pared 5 bases from V and 3 bases from J, leaving 22 bases between.

With regard to this clone: The germline gene is not matched at one end of the junction; a read error may be the cause. The gene calls are TRBV7-9 and TRBJ2-1; D perhaps matches TRBD1 (5 bases). From germline, CDR1 is SEHNR and CDR2 FQNEAQ (reference sequence). The CDR3 spans 12 residues. This chain's CDR3 is CASSLGVAEQFF. In DNA form, the CDR3 reads TGTGCCAGCAGTTTAGGGGTAGCTGAGCAGTTCTTC. Complete variable domain (other parts from reference TRBV7-9 and TRBJ2-1): DTGVSQNPRHKITKRGQNVTFRCDPISEHNRLYWYRQTLGQGPEFLTYFQNEAQLEKSRLLSDRFSAERPKGSFSTLEIQRTEQGDSAMYLCASSLGVAEQFFGPGTRLTVL.

The chain recombines TRBV6-2 or TRBV6-3 with TRBJ1-1, with D possibly being TRBD1 (6 bases). The V gene lost 2 bases and the J gene lost 1 base, with 14 bases spanning the gap. The germline gives CDR1 MNHEY, CDR2 SVGEGT. CDR3 length equals 16 residues. CDR3 in amino acids: CASSYGLGHQNTEAFF. As DNA, the CDR3 is TGTGCCAGCAGTTACGGTTTGGGACACCAGAACACTGAAGCTTTCTTT.

The chain couples TRBV7-6 to TRBJ2-2; D remains unclear. Germline V CDR1 and CDR2: SGHVS, FNYEAQ. The CDR3 has 16 residues. V dropped 0 bases and J dropped 4 bases, with 12 bases sitting between them. CDR3 in amino acids: CASSLARGSSTGELFF. The CDR3 bases are TGTGCCAGCAGCTTAGCTCGAGGATCGAGCACCGGGGAGCTGTTTTTT. Complete variable domain (other parts from reference TRBV7-6 and TRBJ2-2): GAGVSQSPRYKVTKRGQDVALRCDPISGHVSLYWYRQALGQGPEFLTYFNYEAQQDKSGLPNDRFSAERPEGSISTLTIQRTEQRDSAMYRCASSLARGSSTGELFFGEGSRLTVL.

This clone has just a few counts. The chain uses TRBV7-2 and TRBJ1-2; D unresolved. Trimming pared 6 bases from V and 2 bases from J, leaving 13 bases between. CDR1 is SGHTA, CDR2 FQGNSA, per germline. The CDR3 has 14 amino acids. CDR3 nucleotides: TGTGCCAGCAGGAGAATTCGGGAGAACTATGGCTACACCTTC. Amino acids: CASRRIRENYGYTF.

The V gene is TRBV28, the J gene TRBJ2-2; no reliable D call. Trimming took off 5 bases at V and 3 bases at J, with 16 bases between the two ends. Germline-derived CDR1 and CDR2 are MDHEN and SYDVKM. CDR3 length: 16 amino acids. Here the CDR3 reads CASSNTAWRDTGELFF. The CDR3 DNA reads as TGTGCCAGCAGTAACACGGCCTGGCGCGACACCGGGGAGCTGTTTTTT.